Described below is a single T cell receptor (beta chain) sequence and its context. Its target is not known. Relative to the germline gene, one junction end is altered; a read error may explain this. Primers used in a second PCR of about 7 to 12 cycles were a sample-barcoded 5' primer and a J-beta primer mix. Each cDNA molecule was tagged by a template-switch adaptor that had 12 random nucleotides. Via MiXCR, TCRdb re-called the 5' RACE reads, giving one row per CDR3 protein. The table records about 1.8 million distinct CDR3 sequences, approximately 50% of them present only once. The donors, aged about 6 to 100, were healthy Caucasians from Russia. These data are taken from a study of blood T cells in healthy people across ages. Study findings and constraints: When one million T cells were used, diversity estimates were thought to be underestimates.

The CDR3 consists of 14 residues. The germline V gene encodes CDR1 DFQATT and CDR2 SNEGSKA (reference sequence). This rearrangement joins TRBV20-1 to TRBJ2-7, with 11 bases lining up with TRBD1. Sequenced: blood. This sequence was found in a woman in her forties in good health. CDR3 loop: CSASGQGASYEQYF. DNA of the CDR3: TGCAGCGCTAGCGGACAGGGGGCCTCCTACGAGCAGTACTTC.